A selection of T cell receptor beta chains follows, all from one sample in a study of cytomegalovirus exposure and HLA in healthy donors. The table came from immunoSEQ multiplex PCR; TCRdb's copy has only in-frame clones and leaves some out. This repertoire shows around 170,000 clones, around 80% found once; its top ten account for 1%. The sample taken for sequencing was PBMCs. The receptors come from a woman aged 45 to 65 in good health and CMV-seropositive. Both conserved end residues are part of each CDR3. The order of the fields is J gene, clone size, V gene, D gene, CDR3 DNA, CDR3 protein. The D gene is left open where the match is weak. Clone sizes are given selectively: once, few, many, or a class where the clone is expanded.

j_call: TRBJ1-2; clone_size: NA; v_call: TRBV28; d_call: TRBD1; cdr3_nt: TGTGCCAGCAGGACCGGGACAGGGGTTCTTTCCACCTTC; cdr3_aa: CASRTGTGVLSTF
j_call: TRBJ2-7; clone_size: few; v_call: TRBV28; d_call: NA; cdr3_nt: TGTGCCAGCAGGGAAGGAACTACCTACGAGCAGTACTTC; cdr3_aa: CASREGTTYEQYF
j_call: TRBJ2-7; clone_size: NA; v_call: TRBV5-1; d_call: TRBD2; cdr3_nt: TGCGCCAGCAGCTTGACTAGCGGGGGGAGGTACGAGCAGTACTTC; cdr3_aa: CASSLTSGGRYEQYF
j_call: TRBJ2-2; clone_size: few; v_call: TRBV5-1; d_call: TRBD1; cdr3_nt: TGCGCCAGCAGCCTCGGACAGGGCCACACCGGGGAGCTGTTTTTT; cdr3_aa: CASSLGQGHTGELFF
j_call: TRBJ2-7; clone_size: NA; v_call: TRBV6-1; d_call: TRBD1; cdr3_nt: TGTGCCAGCGAAGGGACAGGGAGGGGCGAGCAGTACTTC; cdr3_aa: CASEGTGRGEQYF
j_call: TRBJ1-1; clone_size: few; v_call: TRBV18; d_call: TRBD1; cdr3_nt: TGTGCCAGCTCATCGGGACAGGGGGACACTGAAGCTTTCTTT; cdr3_aa: CASSSGQGDTEAFF
j_call: TRBJ1-4; clone_size: NA; v_call: TRBV30; d_call: NA; cdr3_nt: TGTGCCTGGAGCGGACCAGGGACATCACCTGAAAAACTGTTTTTT; cdr3_aa: CAWSGPGTSPEKLFF
j_call: TRBJ1-3; clone_size: NA; v_call: TRBV6-4; d_call: NA; cdr3_nt: TGTGCCAGCAGTGAAGGAGGGTGCTCTGGAAACACCATATATTTT; cdr3_aa: CASSEGGCSGNTIYF
j_call: TRBJ2-7; clone_size: NA; v_call: TRBV30; d_call: NA; cdr3_nt: TGTGCCTGGAGTGTTACAGGGATCTCCTACGAGCAGTACTTC; cdr3_aa: CAWSVTGISYEQYF
j_call: TRBJ1-5; clone_size: NA; v_call: TRBV4-3; d_call: TRBD1; cdr3_nt: TGCGCCAGCAGCCAAGATTGGACAGGGACTAGCAATCAGCCCCAGCATTTT; cdr3_aa: CASSQDWTGTSNQPQHF
j_call: TRBJ2-5; clone_size: NA; v_call: TRBV4-1; d_call: NA; cdr3_nt: TGCGCCAGCAGCCAACTGAGGGCACAAGAGACCCAGTACTTC; cdr3_aa: CASSQLRAQETQYF
j_call: TRBJ2-1; clone_size: NA; v_call: TRBV7-3; d_call: TRBD2; cdr3_nt: TGTGCCAGCAGCTTAAATGTAGGTGGCGGGAGCTCCTACAATGAGCAGTTCTTC; cdr3_aa: CASSLNVGGGSSYNEQFF
j_call: TRBJ1-4; clone_size: NA; v_call: TRBV4-1; d_call: NA; cdr3_nt: TGCGCCAGCAGCCAAGATGACGGCAGGGGTGGTGAAAAACTGTTTTTT; cdr3_aa: CASSQDDGRGGEKLFF
j_call: TRBJ1-6; clone_size: NA; v_call: TRBV7-2; d_call: NA; cdr3_nt: TGTGCCAGCAGCGCTCTTGGGGGAGGTTCACCCCTCCACTTT; cdr3_aa: CASSALGGGSPLHF
j_call: TRBJ2-4; clone_size: NA; v_call: TRBV6-6; d_call: TRBD1; cdr3_nt: TGTGCCAGCAGTTCGGCCCGCGGGGACAGGCTGTACTTC; cdr3_aa: CASSSARGDRLYF
j_call: TRBJ1-5; clone_size: NA; v_call: TRBV19; d_call: NA; cdr3_nt: TGTGCCAGTAGTATGGGGGCAGGTTATCAGCCCCAGCATTTT; cdr3_aa: CASSMGAGYQPQHF
j_call: TRBJ2-7; clone_size: NA; v_call: TRBV27; d_call: NA; cdr3_nt: TGTGCCAGCAGTTCTATGCGTCGCGAGCAGTACTTC; cdr3_aa: CASSSMRREQYF
j_call: TRBJ1-2; clone_size: NA; v_call: TRBV27; d_call: TRBD1; cdr3_nt: TGTGCCAGCAGTCCGACCGACAGGGTCAGAGGCTACACCTTC; cdr3_aa: CASSPTDRVRGYTF
j_call: TRBJ2-3; clone_size: NA; v_call: TRBV15; d_call: NA; cdr3_nt: TGTGCCACCAGCAGGTCGTATACAGATACGCAGTATTTT; cdr3_aa: CATSRSYTDTQYF
j_call: TRBJ1-3; clone_size: NA; v_call: TRBV7-9; d_call: NA; cdr3_nt: TGTGCCAGCAGCGGGACTGCGAAAGGAAACACCATATATTTT; cdr3_aa: CASSGTAKGNTIYF
j_call: TRBJ1-3; clone_size: NA; v_call: TRBV7-6; d_call: NA; cdr3_nt: TGTGCCAGCAGCTTAATGGCCGGGACTGGAAACACCATATATTTT; cdr3_aa: CASSLMAGTGNTIYF
j_call: TRBJ2-3; clone_size: NA; v_call: TRBV2; d_call: TRBD2; cdr3_nt: TGTGCCAGCAGTGAAGTGGGACTAGCGACAGATACGCAGTATTTT; cdr3_aa: CASSEVGLATDTQYF
j_call: TRBJ1-2; clone_size: NA; v_call: TRBV9; d_call: NA; cdr3_nt: TGTGCCAGCAGCGTAGACAGCCGGCGCGATGGCTACACCTTC; cdr3_aa: CASSVDSRRDGYTF
j_call: TRBJ1-3; clone_size: NA; v_call: TRBV5-8; d_call: TRBD1; cdr3_nt: TGTGCCAGCAGCTTAGGACAGGCCAAGAACACCATATATTTT; cdr3_aa: CASSLGQAKNTIYF
j_call: TRBJ2-7; clone_size: NA; v_call: TRBV6-6; d_call: TRBD2; cdr3_nt: TGTGCCAGCATGAAAGCGGGGGGTACCCTGGAGCAGTACTTC; cdr3_aa: CASMKAGGTLEQYF
j_call: TRBJ2-7; clone_size: once; v_call: TRBV27; d_call: TRBD2; cdr3_nt: TGTGCCAGGATAGGTTGGTCTTCCGGGAGGACCTACGAGCAGTACTTC; cdr3_aa: CARIGWSSGRTYEQYF
j_call: TRBJ2-7; clone_size: NA; v_call: TRBV6-1; d_call: NA; cdr3_nt: TGTGCCAGCAGTGTCGACCAAGACAGAACCTACGAGCAGTACTTC; cdr3_aa: CASSVDQDRTYEQYF
j_call: TRBJ2-7; clone_size: NA; v_call: TRBV19; d_call: NA; cdr3_nt: TGTGCCAGTGCCAGGGGTGCTCCCTCCTACGAGCAGTACTTC; cdr3_aa: CASARGAPSYEQYF
j_call: TRBJ2-1; clone_size: NA; v_call: TRBV9; d_call: TRBD1; cdr3_nt: TGTGCCAGCAGCGAAGGACAGGGCAGCCCCTTTCATGAGCAGTTCTTC; cdr3_aa: CASSEGQGSPFHEQFF
j_call: TRBJ1-4; clone_size: few; v_call: TRBV7-9; d_call: NA; cdr3_nt: TGTGCCAGCAGCCTAAGGGGAGGGGAAGAGGAAAAACTGTTTTTT; cdr3_aa: CASSLRGGEEEKLFF
j_call: TRBJ1-1; clone_size: NA; v_call: TRBV9; d_call: NA; cdr3_nt: TGTGCCAGCAGCCAGGGAGGGAAGGGGAACACTGAAGCTTTCTTT; cdr3_aa: CASSQGGKGNTEAFF
j_call: TRBJ2-5; clone_size: NA; v_call: TRBV5-1; d_call: TRBD1; cdr3_nt: TGCGCCAGCAGCTTGTTTCACAGGGGTCAAGAGACCCAGTACTTC; cdr3_aa: CASSLFHRGQETQYF
j_call: TRBJ2-1; clone_size: NA; v_call: TRBV5-1; d_call: NA; cdr3_nt: TGCGCCAGCAGCTTGCCGGCCTTCGCGGGGATGGCCTACAATGAGCAGTTCTTC; cdr3_aa: CASSLPAFAGMAYNEQFF
j_call: TRBJ1-2; clone_size: NA; v_call: TRBV4-2; d_call: NA; cdr3_nt: TGTGCCAGCAGCCAAGGATCCTGGGGTGGGAGTGACTATGGCTACACCTTC; cdr3_aa: CASSQGSWGGSDYGYTF
j_call: TRBJ2-7; clone_size: NA; v_call: TRBV27; d_call: NA; cdr3_nt: TGTGCCAGCACGAGGGGGTCGACCTACGAGCAGTACTTC; cdr3_aa: CASTRGSTYEQYF
j_call: TRBJ2-2; clone_size: NA; v_call: TRBV6-5; d_call: NA; cdr3_nt: TGTGCCAGCAGTTATTCTGCCGGGTATCCCGGGGAGCTGTTTTTT; cdr3_aa: CASSYSAGYPGELFF
j_call: TRBJ2-5; clone_size: NA; v_call: TRBV5-1; d_call: TRBD2; cdr3_nt: TGCGCCAGCAGCTCGACTAGCCTCAGAGAGACCCAGTACTTC; cdr3_aa: CASSSTSLRETQYF
j_call: TRBJ2-7; clone_size: NA; v_call: TRBV19; d_call: NA; cdr3_nt: TGTGCCAGTAGTTTTGCAGGGCACAGGTACGAGCAGTACTTC; cdr3_aa: CASSFAGHRYEQYF
j_call: TRBJ2-5; clone_size: NA; v_call: TRBV9; d_call: NA; cdr3_nt: TGTGCCAGCAGCGTAGGTGGGCTCGAAGAGACCCAGTACTTC; cdr3_aa: CASSVGGLEETQYF
j_call: TRBJ1-5; clone_size: NA; v_call: TRBV18; d_call: TRBD1; cdr3_nt: TGTGCCAGCTCACGCCCCGGGACAGGGGGGGGGAATCAGCCCCAGCATTTT; cdr3_aa: CASSRPGTGGGNQPQHF
j_call: TRBJ1-4; clone_size: once; v_call: TRBV7-2; d_call: NA; cdr3_nt: TGTGCCAGCAGCTTACTAACAGGAAAACTTAATGAAAAACTGTTTTTT; cdr3_aa: CASSLLTGKLNEKLFF
j_call: TRBJ2-1; clone_size: NA; v_call: TRBV5-6; d_call: TRBD2; cdr3_nt: TGTGCCAGCAGCCATAGCGGGGTCCAGTTCTTC; cdr3_aa: CASSHSGVQFF
j_call: TRBJ2-1; clone_size: NA; v_call: TRBV5-1; d_call: NA; cdr3_nt: TGCGCCAGCAGCGCTCGGGACTTCGGCAATGAGCAGTTCTTC; cdr3_aa: CASSARDFGNEQFF
j_call: TRBJ2-3; clone_size: NA; v_call: TRBV30; d_call: NA; cdr3_nt: TGTGCCTGGACAAGGGGGAACACAGATACGCAGTATTTT; cdr3_aa: CAWTRGNTDTQYF
j_call: TRBJ1-1; clone_size: once; v_call: TRBV10-3; d_call: NA; cdr3_nt: TGTGCCATCAGGACAGCATTCATGAACACTGAAGCTTTCTTT; cdr3_aa: CAIRTAFMNTEAFF
j_call: TRBJ2-7; clone_size: NA; v_call: TRBV18; d_call: NA; cdr3_nt: TGTGCCAGCTCACTCACAGGGTACTACGAGCAGTACTTC; cdr3_aa: CASSLTGYYEQYF
j_call: TRBJ1-2; clone_size: NA; v_call: TRBV27; d_call: NA; cdr3_nt: TGTGCCAGCAGTCGGGGAGGGGGGTTCCGGGATGGCTACACCTTC; cdr3_aa: CASSRGGGFRDGYTF